The 2 T cell receptor beta chains below all came from one sample that was sequenced in a study of HIV-infected patients and healthy controls (dated by TCRdb to 2013 to 2016). Whole blood was used without fractionating the cells, so the repertoire represented all peripheral T cells without sorting. Libraries were prepared through 5' RACE. The sequencing machine was an Illumina MiSeq. Reverse transcription of around 490 ng RNA was performed with SuperScript III using primers directed against the alpha and beta constant regions. Separate libraries for the alpha and beta chains were generated through chain-specific third strand synthesis that incorporated multiplexing indices. Using fastp trimming at Q25 and MiXCR clonotype assembly, TCRdb reanalyzed the public sequencing data and kept in-frame beta chains. Each CDR3 protein appears once, grouped with its most common genes and DNA. This sample has around 16,000 distinct CDR3 sequences in its table, and 8% to 10% of those were observed once. The top ten hold approximately 5.1% of the sample.

Sequenced input: blood. These receptors were taken from an adult in good health.

This clonotype has ten or more counts. The J gene is TRBJ1-1, the V gene TRBV29-1; D gene unclear. There are 13 residues in the CDR3. V dropped 5 bases and J dropped 3 bases, with 13 bases sitting between them. CDR1 is SQVTM, CDR2 ANQGSEA, per germline. Here the CDR3 DNA reads TGCAGCGTTCCCGGGCATTGGGACACTGAAGCTTTCTTT. Encoded protein: CSVPGHWDTEAFF.

This clonotype is medium-sized within its sample. The chain carries TRBV7-9 and TRBJ2-3; the D is unclear. Germline V lookup: CDR1 SEHNR, CDR2 FQNEAQ (reference sequence). V lost 6 bases, J lost 2 bases, and 12 bases lay in between. This CDR3 spans 14 amino acids. The CDR3 spells CASSRSPPTDTQYF. The CDR3 bases are TGTGCCAGCAGTCGCAGTCCTCCCACAGATACGCAGTATTTT.